This is a list of T cell receptor beta chains from one sample in a study of OX40 agonist ivuxolimab in advanced cancers. Assay: immunoSEQ multiplex PCR; the TCRdb copy retains only in-frame clones and omits some. The sample lists approximately 25,000 clones, 77% occurring once. The sequencing here drew on CD4+ or CD8+ T cells sorted from blood, taken in a trial of the OX40 agonist ivuxolimab. These TCRs come from an adult with an advanced solid tumor such as melanoma, head and neck, liver or kidney cancer. Both conserved end residues are part of each CDR3. A D gene is named only where the DNA matches it firmly. A row's size may be missing; if present it is once, few, many or a size class.

V gene	J gene	D gene	clone size	CDR3 DNA	CDR3 protein
TRBV7-3	TRBJ2-5	NA	NA	TGTGCCAGCAGCGAGGGGCCGTGGGAGACCCAGTACTTC	CASSEGPWETQYF
TRBV14	TRBJ1-1	NA	NA	TGTGCCAGCAGCCAAGACCGTTCAGCGGCTTTGAACACTGAAGCTTTCTTT	CASSQDRSAALNTEAFF
TRBV29-1	TRBJ2-7	TRBD2	NA	TGCAGCGGGCGGACTAGCGGAACCTACGAGCAGTACTTC	CSGRTSGTYEQYF
TRBV7-2	TRBJ2-3	NA	once	TGTGCACAAACTTTCTCCGGCCTGGGCACAGATACGCAGTATTTT	CAQTFSGLGTDTQYF
TRBV18	TRBJ2-7	TRBD1	NA	TGTGCCAGCTCCCGGAGCCCGGGACAGGACTACGAGCAGTACTTC	CASSRSPGQDYEQYF
TRBV6-5	TRBJ1-5	NA	NA	TGTGCCAGGGGTGGTACCAATCAGCCCCAGCATTTT	CARGGTNQPQHF
TRBV5-6	TRBJ1-2	NA	medium-sized	TGTGCCAGCAGCTTGAGGACCAGAGGGAACTATGGCTACACCTTC	CASSLRTRGNYGYTF
TRBV6-5	TRBJ2-2	NA	NA	TGTGCCAGCAGTTGGAAGGGTAACACCGGGGAGCTGTTTTTT	CASSWKGNTGELFF
TRBV11-2	TRBJ2-1	NA	NA	TGTGCCAGCAGCTTAGCGCGGTTGGGGGGTGAGCAGTTCTTC	CASSLARLGGEQFF
TRBV5-1	TRBJ2-7	TRBD1	NA	TGCGCCAGCAGCTTGGAAGGGACAGGGAATTACGAGCAGTACTTC	CASSLEGTGNYEQYF
TRBV15	TRBJ1-5	NA	NA	TGTGCCACCAGCACGAGGGGCGCCGGTCAGCCCCAGCATTTT	CATSTRGAGQPQHF
TRBV5-6	TRBJ1-1	NA	NA	TGTGCCAGCAGCTTGGCCCATTCGAACACTGAAGCTTTCTTT	CASSLAHSNTEAFF
TRBV4-1	TRBJ2-3	TRBD2	NA	TGCGCCAGCAGCCAAGAAAGAGGGAGGGCCCAAGGAGATACGCAGTATTTT	CASSQERGRAQGDTQYF
TRBV19	TRBJ1-5	NA	NA	TGTGCCAGTAGCGCACTCCACCGGGGAAGGGGGAGCAATCAGCCCCAGCATTTT	CASSALHRGRGSNQPQHF
TRBV27	TRBJ2-2	NA	NA	TGTGCCAGCAGTTGGGCCGCGAACACCGGGGAGCTGTTTTTT	CASSWAANTGELFF
TRBV19	TRBJ2-1	NA	NA	TGTGCCAGTAGACGAGGGAATGAGCAGTTCTTC	CASRRGNEQFF
TRBV6-6	TRBJ1-3	NA	NA	TGTGCCAGCAGTTATGGAAACACCATATATTTT	CASSYGNTIYF
TRBV10-3	TRBJ1-5	TRBD1	NA	TGTGCCACCAGGGGGACAGGGGACAATCAGCCCCAGCATTTT	CATRGTGDNQPQHF
TRBV7-2	TRBJ2-3	NA	NA	TGTGCCAGCAGCTGGGGAGGGGGCAGGACAGATACGCAGTATTTT	CASSWGGGRTDTQYF
TRBV7-2	TRBJ2-5	NA	NA	TGTGCCAGCAGCCCGAGACGGAGTCAAGAGACCCAGTACTTC	CASSPRRSQETQYF
TRBV28	TRBJ2-5	TRBD2	NA	TGTGCCAGCAGTTTAATGACTAGCGGGGCACAAGAGACCCAGTACTTC	CASSLMTSGAQETQYF
TRBV2	TRBJ1-2	TRBD1	NA	TGTGCCAGCTTTGGGACAGATGGCTACACCTTC	CASFGTDGYTF
TRBV7-8	TRBJ2-7	NA	NA	TGTGCCAGCAGCAGGCGAGGCGGACACTACGAGCAGTACTTC	CASSRRGGHYEQYF
TRBV5-1	TRBJ2-7	NA	NA	TGCGCCAGCAGCTTCCGGGACCCAGAAAACGAGCAGTACTTC	CASSFRDPENEQYF
TRBV18	TRBJ2-7	TRBD1	NA	TGTGCCAGCTCACCGATGCCAGACAGGGTTAACGAGCAGTACTTC	CASSPMPDRVNEQYF
TRBV5-1	TRBJ2-2	NA	NA	TGCGCCAGCAGCTTGGCCAAGGGATCGGGCACCGGGGAGCTGTTTTTT	CASSLAKGSGTGELFF
TRBV9	TRBJ2-3	NA	NA	TGTGCCAGCAGCGTAGCCGCTAGCACAGATACGCAGTATTTT	CASSVAASTDTQYF
TRBV5-1	TRBJ1-6	TRBD1	medium-sized	TGCGCCAGCAGCTTGAGGACAGGAGATAATTCACCCCTCCACTTT	CASSLRTGDNSPLHF
TRBV6-4	TRBJ1-1	NA	medium-sized	TGTGCCAGCAGTGAATCCGTGGGGCATGAAGCTTTCTTT	CASSESVGHEAFF
TRBV15	TRBJ1-2	NA	NA	TGTGCCACCAGCAGAAGCTCCCGGGACCCAAAAGAGGACTATGGCTACACCTTC	CATSRSSRDPKEDYGYTF
TRBV6-5	TRBJ1-6	NA	few	TGTGCCAGTAGGGGGGGAGGGGATTCACCCCTCCACTTT	CASRGGGDSPLHF
TRBV29-1	TRBJ2-5	NA	few	TGCAGCGTTGTTTTCGCGGTTCAAGAGACCCAGTACTTC	CSVVFAVQETQYF
TRBV7-2	TRBJ1-6	NA	NA	TGTGCCAGCAGCTTAAAGCAGGGACCCCTCCACTTT	CASSLKQGPLHF
TRBV29-1	TRBJ2-3	TRBD2	NA	TGCAGCGTTGAAATACTAGCGGTTAGCACAGATACGCAGTATTTT	CSVEILAVSTDTQYF
TRBV28	TRBJ2-1	TRBD2	once	TGTGGAACCAAGGGAGGGCCGGAGTTCTTC	CGTKGGPEFF
TRBV9	TRBJ1-2	NA	NA	TGTGCCAGCAGCCCGATGACCCTCTATGGCTACACCTTC	CASSPMTLYGYTF
TRBV5-6	TRBJ1-1	NA	NA	TGTGCCAGCAGCTTGGGTATAGGTAGGGCTTTCTTT	CASSLGIGRAFF
TRBV28	TRBJ1-4	TRBD1	few	TGTGCCAGCAGGGACGCCGGGACAGGGAATGAAAAACTGTTTTTT	CASRDAGTGNEKLFF
TRBV4-1	TRBJ2-7	NA	NA	TGCGCCAGCAGCCAACGTGGCTTAGGAGCGGTCGAGCAGTACTTC	CASSQRGLGAVEQYF
TRBV6-1	TRBJ2-5	NA	NA	TGTGCCAGCGGTGAAGTGAGGGGCCAAGAGACCCAGTACTTC	CASGEVRGQETQYF
TRBV7-6	TRBJ2-7	NA	NA	TGTGCCAGCAGCTTTGGAACGGGTGAGCAGTACTTC	CASSFGTGEQYF
TRBV11-2	TRBJ1-5	NA	NA	TGTGCCAGCAGCCCCGTGGACCCAGATCAGCCCCAGCATTTT	CASSPVDPDQPQHF